Following are 14 T cell receptor beta chains from one sample sequenced in a study of cytomegalovirus exposure and HLA in healthy donors. The study ran its PCR with 60 Vbeta and 13 Jbeta primers. Sequenced by immunoSEQ multiplex PCR; TCRdb stores in-frame clones only, minus some. The sample yields some 170,000 clones, approximately 80% seen once. Material: PBMCs. These receptors were taken from a man aged 25-45 years in good health and CMV-seropositive.

The chain recombines TRBV29-1 with TRBJ2-7, with D possibly TRBD2 on 5 matching bases. V was pared by 3 bases and J by 5 bases, with 11 bases between. CDR3 length: 12 residues. The germline gives CDR1 SQVTM, CDR2 ANQGSEA. This CDR3 is CSVEEVGNEQYF. The CDR3 nucleotides are TGCAGCGTTGAGGAGGTAGGAAACGAGCAGTACTTC.

The gene calls are TRBV5-6 and TRBJ1-5; maybe TRBD1 (5 bases). CDR1 and CDR2 (germline): SGHDT, YYEEEE. CDR3 length: 16 amino acids. Trimming shortened V by 1 base and J by 2 bases, and 13 bases separated the two germline ends. CDR3 in DNA: TGTGCCAGCAGCTTGTTGAGCAGGGATGGCAATCAGCCCCAGCATTTT. Translated: CASSLLSRDGNQPQHF.

A note on this clone: Other DNA sequences in this specimen translate into the identical CDR3. This chain's CDR3 is CASSVGQGGYEQYF. Here the CDR3 DNA reads TGTGCCAGCAGCGTAGGGCAGGGTGGGTACGAGCAGTACTTC. The rearrangement uses TRBV9 and TRBJ2-7; tentatively, D is TRBD1 (5 bases). Trimming took 0 bases from V and 4 from J, leaving 11 bases between them. The CDR3 consists of 14 residues. Per the germline V gene, CDR1 is SGDLS and CDR2 is YYNGEE. The complete variable domain, with remaining parts taken from reference TRBV9 and TRBJ2-7, reads DSGVTQTPKHLITATGQRVTLRCSPRSGDLSVYWYQQSLDQGLQFLIQYYNGEERAKGNILERFSAQQFPDLHSELNLSSLELGDSALYFCASSVGQGGYEQYFGPGTRLTVT.

The gene calls are TRBV7-6 and TRBJ2-1; 11 bases align to TRBD2. CDR1 is SGHVS, CDR2 FNYEAQ, per germline. The CDR3 totals 16 residues. Trimming took 0 bases from V and 4 from J; bases not matched to a gene: 2. In DNA form, the CDR3 reads TGTGCCAGCAGCTTAGCGCCTAGCGGGGGGTACAATGAGCAGTTCTTC. Encoded protein: CASSLAPSGGYNEQFF. Variable domain in full (rest from reference TRBV7-6 and TRBJ2-1): GAGVSQSPRYKVTKRGQDVALRCDPISGHVSLYWYRQALGQGPEFLTYFNYEAQQDKSGLPNDRFSAERPEGSISTLTIQRTEQRDSAMYRCASSLAPSGGYNEQFFGPGTRLTVL.

The chain links TRBV7-9 to TRBJ2-3; 8 bases are shared with TRBD2. Germline V gene lookup returns CDR1 SEHNR and CDR2 FQNEAQ (reference sequence). Trimming took 5 bases from V and 7 from J; bases not matched to a gene: 8. This CDR3 has 14 residues. The CDR3 region is CASSPGGAGNTQYF. CDR3 coding DNA: TGTGCCAGCAGCCCCGGGGGGGCAGGGAATACGCAGTATTTT.

J is TRBJ2-7 and V is TRBV30; D is perhaps TRBD2 (5 bases). CDR3 length equals 12 residues. V lost 4 bases to trimming and J lost 2 bases, with 9 bases between them. CDR1 and CDR2 (germline): GTSNPN, SVGIG (reference sequence). Written as DNA, the CDR3 is TGTGCCTGGAACTCCGGGGCCTACGAGCAGTACTTC. Translation gives CAWNSGAYEQYF.

About this clone itself: The sample contains more than one DNA sequence encoding this CDR3. The chain is built from TRBV6-1 and TRBJ1-1, with unresolved D. Germline values: CDR1 MNHNS, CDR2 SASEGT. This CDR3 spans 13 amino acids. Trimming took 4 bases from V and 2 from J, leaving 8 bases between them. CDR3 bases: TGTGCCAGCAGTGTAACTGCTAACACTGAAGCTTTCTTT. Its translation: CASSVTANTEAFF.

The chain employs TRBV2 and TRBJ1-5; D perhaps matches TRBD1 (5 bases). The CDR3 extends over 14 amino acids. Trimming left V 6 bases short and J 3 bases short, with 12 bases between. The germline gives CDR1 SNHLY, CDR2 FYNNEI. The CDR3 sequence is CASSLDSPNQPQHF. CDR3 coding DNA: TGTGCCAGCAGCCTAGACAGCCCCAATCAGCCCCAGCATTTT.

The V gene is TRBV9, the J gene TRBJ2-1; TRBD2 aligns across 10 bases. After removal of 0 bases from V and 6 bases from J, the junction contained 6 bases not matched to a gene. The CDR3 length is 16 residues. CDR1 is SGDLS, CDR2 YYNGEE, per germline. The CDR3 nucleotides read TGTGCCAGCAGCGTAGGAAGCGGGGGGGGATCCAATGAGCAGTTCTTC. It yields the protein CASSVGSGGGSNEQFF. The full variable domain, its missing parts supplied by reference TRBV9 and TRBJ2-1, is DSGVTQTPKHLITATGQRVTLRCSPRSGDLSVYWYQQSLDQGLQFLIQYYNGEERAKGNILERFSAQQFPDLHSELNLSSLELGDSALYFCASSVGSGGGSNEQFFGPGTRLTVL.

CDR3 bases: TGTGCCAGCAGAAGAGAGCGGGGGGCCTACGAGCAGTACTTC. It yields the protein CASRRERGAYEQYF. This sequence joins TRBV6-5 and TRBJ2-7; TRBD2 agrees at 9 bases. The J segment lost 2 bases and the V segment lost 6 bases, leaving 5 bases of the junction unmatched. Looked up from germline, CDR1 is MNHEY and CDR2 is SVGAGI. CDR3 length: 14 residues.

V is TRBV18 and J is TRBJ2-7, with 16 bases that match TRBD2. CDR1 KGHSH and CDR2 LQKENI come from the germline V gene. V shed 0 bases, J shed 2 bases, and the junction held 1 base outside the gene matches. The CDR3 is made up of 17 amino acids. The CDR3 region has the DNA TGTGCCAGCTCACCACCAGGGACTAGCGGGGGGGCCTACGAGCAGTACTTC. Translation gives CASSPPGTSGGAYEQYF.

This clone was observed once. The rearrangement links TRBV7-6 to TRBJ1-1; D gene unclear. The CDR3 contains 12 residues. The germline V gene encodes CDR1 SGHVS and CDR2 FNYEAQ. V dropped 5 bases and J dropped 8 bases, with 12 bases sitting between them. The CDR3 DNA follows: TGTGCCAGCAGCCACCTTAACGGGGAAGCTTTCTTT. Translation: CASSHLNGEAFF.

CDR3 protein: CASNGQGNSYEQYF. Written as DNA, the CDR3 is TGTGCCAGCAATGGACAGGGGAACTCCTACGAGCAGTACTTC. This chain connects TRBV2 to TRBJ2-7; 9 positions match TRBD1. V gave up 7 bases and J gave up 0 bases; unmatched junction bases: 4. Germline CDR1 is SNHLY and CDR2 is FYNNEI. CDR3 size: 14 residues.

V and J are TRBV4-2 and TRBJ2-4; the match to TRBD2 covers 7 bases. This CDR3 has 16 residues. CDR1 is LGHNA, CDR2 YNFKEQ, per germline. V shed 0 bases and J 3 bases; nucleotides not matched to a gene: 5. This CDR3 reads CASSQDQERGKNIQYF. In DNA form, the CDR3 reads TGTGCCAGCAGCCAAGACCAGGAGCGGGGCAAAAACATTCAGTACTTC.